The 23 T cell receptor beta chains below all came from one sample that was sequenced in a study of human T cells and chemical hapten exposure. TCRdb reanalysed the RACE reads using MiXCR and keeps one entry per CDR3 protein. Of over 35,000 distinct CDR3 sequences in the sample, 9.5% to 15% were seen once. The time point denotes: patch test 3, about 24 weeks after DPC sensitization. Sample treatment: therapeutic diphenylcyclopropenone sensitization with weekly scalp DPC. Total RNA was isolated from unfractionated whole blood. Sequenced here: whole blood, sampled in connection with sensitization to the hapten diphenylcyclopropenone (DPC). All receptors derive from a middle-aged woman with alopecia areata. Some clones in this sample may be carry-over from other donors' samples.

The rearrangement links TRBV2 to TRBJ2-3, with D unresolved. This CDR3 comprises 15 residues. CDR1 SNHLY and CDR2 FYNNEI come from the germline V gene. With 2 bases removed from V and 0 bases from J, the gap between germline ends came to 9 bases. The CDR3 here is CASSELVPSTDTQYF. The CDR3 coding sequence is TGTGCCAGCAGTGAATTGGTTCCTAGCACAGATACGCAGTATTTT.

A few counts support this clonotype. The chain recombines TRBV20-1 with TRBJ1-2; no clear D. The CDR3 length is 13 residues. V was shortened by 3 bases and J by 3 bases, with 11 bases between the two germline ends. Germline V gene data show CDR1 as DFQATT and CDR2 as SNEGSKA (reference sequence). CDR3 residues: CSASDTSDYGYTF. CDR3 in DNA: TGCAGTGCTAGTGACACATCTGACTATGGCTACACCTTC.

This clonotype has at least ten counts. CDR3 region: CASSRGLTTEAFF. CDR3 DNA: TGTGCCAGCAGCCGCGGACTTACCACTGAAGCTTTCTTT. The gene calls are TRBV14 and TRBJ1-1; D gene uncertain. Germline values: CDR1 SGHDN, CDR2 FVKESK. V shed 4 bases and J shed 4 bases, with 10 bases lying between them. This CDR3 is built from 13 residues.

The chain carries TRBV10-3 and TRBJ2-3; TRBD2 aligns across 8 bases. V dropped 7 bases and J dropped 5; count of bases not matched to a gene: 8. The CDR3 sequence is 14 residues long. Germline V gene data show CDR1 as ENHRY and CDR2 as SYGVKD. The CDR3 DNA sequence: TGTGCCATCATGGGCGGCGCGGGGGGAGATACGCAGTATTTT. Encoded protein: CAIMGGAGGDTQYF.

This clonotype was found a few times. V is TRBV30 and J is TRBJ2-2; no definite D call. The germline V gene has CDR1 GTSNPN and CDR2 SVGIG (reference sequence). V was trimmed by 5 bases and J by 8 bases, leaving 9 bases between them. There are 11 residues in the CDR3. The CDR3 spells CAWLATGELFF. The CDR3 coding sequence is TGTGCCTGGCTGGCTACGGGGGAGCTGTTTTTT.

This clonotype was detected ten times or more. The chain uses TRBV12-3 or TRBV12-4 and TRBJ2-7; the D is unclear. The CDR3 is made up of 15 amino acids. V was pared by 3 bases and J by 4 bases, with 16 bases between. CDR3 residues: CASSFTQGASYEQYF. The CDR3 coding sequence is TGTGCCAGCAGTTTCACACAAGGAGCTTCTTACGAGCAGTACTTC.

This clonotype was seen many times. CDR3 sequence reads: CASSQGRTGVNYGYTF. The CDR3 nucleotides are TGTGCCAGCAGCCAAGGGAGGACAGGGGTCAACTATGGCTACACCTTC. V is TRBV3-1 and J is TRBJ1-2; TRBD1 matches 9 bases. The CDR3 is made up of 16 amino acids. Germline V CDR1 and CDR2: LGHDT, YNNKEL (reference sequence). V shed 1 base, J shed 2 bases, and the junction held 5 bases outside the gene matches.

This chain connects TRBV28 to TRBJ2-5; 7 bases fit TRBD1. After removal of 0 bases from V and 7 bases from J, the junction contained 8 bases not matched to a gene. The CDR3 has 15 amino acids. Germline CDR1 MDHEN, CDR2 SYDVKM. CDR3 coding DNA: TGTGCCAGCAGTTTATGGGGACAGACGTATGGGACCCAGTACTTC. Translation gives CASSLWGQTYGTQYF.

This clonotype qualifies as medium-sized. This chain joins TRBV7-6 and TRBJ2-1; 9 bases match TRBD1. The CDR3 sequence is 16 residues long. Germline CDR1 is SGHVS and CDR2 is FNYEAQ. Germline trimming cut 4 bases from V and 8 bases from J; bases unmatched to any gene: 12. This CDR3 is CASSSRPGQGLDEQFF. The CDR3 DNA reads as TGTGCCAGCAGCTCTCGCCCGGGACAGGGATTAGATGAGCAGTTCTTC.

The CDR3 DNA is TGTGCCAGCAGACGGTCCAATGAGCAGTTCTTC. It encodes CASRRSNEQFF. This chain connects TRBV7-2 to TRBJ2-1; the D is unclear. Trimming left V 6 bases short and J 6 bases short, with 6 bases between. The CDR3 contains 11 residues. Germline V lookup: CDR1 SGHTA, CDR2 FQGNSA.

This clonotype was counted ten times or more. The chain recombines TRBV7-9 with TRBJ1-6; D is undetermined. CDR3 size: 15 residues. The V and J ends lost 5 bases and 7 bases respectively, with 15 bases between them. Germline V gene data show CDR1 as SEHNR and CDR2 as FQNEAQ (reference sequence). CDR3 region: CASSTYRVLNSPLHF. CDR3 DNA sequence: TGTGCCAGCAGCACCTACCGGGTCCTAAATTCACCCCTCCACTTT.

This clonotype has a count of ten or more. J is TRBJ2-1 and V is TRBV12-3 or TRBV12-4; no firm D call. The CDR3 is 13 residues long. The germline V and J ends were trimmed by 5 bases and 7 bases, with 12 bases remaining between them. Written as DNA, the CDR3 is TGTGCCAGCAGTAAATCGACTGTTAATGAGCAGTTCTTC. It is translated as CASSKSTVNEQFF.

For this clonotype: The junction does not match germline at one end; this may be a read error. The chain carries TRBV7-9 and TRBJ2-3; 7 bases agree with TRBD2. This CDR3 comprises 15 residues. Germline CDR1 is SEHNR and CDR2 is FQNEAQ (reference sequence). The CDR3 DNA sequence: TGTGTCAGCACCGAACCATCGGGCCTCCGCGGGGGGCAGTATTTT. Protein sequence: CVSTEPSGLRGGQYF.

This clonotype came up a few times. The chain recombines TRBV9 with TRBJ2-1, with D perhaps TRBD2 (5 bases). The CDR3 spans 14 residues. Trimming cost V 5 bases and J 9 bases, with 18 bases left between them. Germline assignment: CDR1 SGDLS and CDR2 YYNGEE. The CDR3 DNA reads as TGTGCCAGCAGTCTTCGTGTCAGCCTAGCTGAGCAGTTCTTC. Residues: CASSLRVSLAEQFF.

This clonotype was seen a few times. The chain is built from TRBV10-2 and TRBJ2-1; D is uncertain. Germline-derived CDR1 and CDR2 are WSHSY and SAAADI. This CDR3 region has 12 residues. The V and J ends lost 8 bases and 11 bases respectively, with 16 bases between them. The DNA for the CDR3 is TGCGCCAGCGCATCATACGGCGAAAAGCAGTTCTTC. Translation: CASASYGEKQFF.

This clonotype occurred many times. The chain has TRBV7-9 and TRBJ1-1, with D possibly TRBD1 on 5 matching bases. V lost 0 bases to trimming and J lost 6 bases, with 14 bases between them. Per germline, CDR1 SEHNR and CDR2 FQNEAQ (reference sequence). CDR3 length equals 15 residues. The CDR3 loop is CASSLAPGVRAEAFF. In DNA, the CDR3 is TGTGCCAGCAGCTTAGCCCCAGGCGTCAGGGCTGAAGCTTTCTTT.

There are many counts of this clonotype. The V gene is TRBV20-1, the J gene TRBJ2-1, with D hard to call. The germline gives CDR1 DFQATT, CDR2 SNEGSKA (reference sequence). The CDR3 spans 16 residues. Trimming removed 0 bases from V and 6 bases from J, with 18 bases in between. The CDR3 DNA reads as TGCAGTGCTAGAGATCCGGGCAGTCTCATGTCCAATGAGCAGTTCTTC. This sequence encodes CSARDPGSLMSNEQFF.

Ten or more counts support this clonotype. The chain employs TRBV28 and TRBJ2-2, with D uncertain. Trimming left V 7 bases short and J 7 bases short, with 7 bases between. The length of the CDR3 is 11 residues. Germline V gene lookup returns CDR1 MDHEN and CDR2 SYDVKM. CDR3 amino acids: CASTPGGELFF. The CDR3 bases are TGTGCCAGCACCCCAGGCGGGGAGCTGTTTTTT.

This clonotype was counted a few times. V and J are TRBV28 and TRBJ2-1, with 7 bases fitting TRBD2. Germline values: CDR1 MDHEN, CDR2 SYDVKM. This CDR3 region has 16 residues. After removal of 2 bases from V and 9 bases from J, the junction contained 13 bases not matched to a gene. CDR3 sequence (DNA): TGTGCCAGCAGTTTAAGACCTGGCGGGAGCTCCAGTGAGCAGTTCTTC. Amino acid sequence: CASSLRPGGSSSEQFF.

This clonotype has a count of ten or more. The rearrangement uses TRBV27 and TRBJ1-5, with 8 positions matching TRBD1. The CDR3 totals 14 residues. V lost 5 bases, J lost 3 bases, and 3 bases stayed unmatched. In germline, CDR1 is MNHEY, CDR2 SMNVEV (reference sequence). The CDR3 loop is CASSAGGSNQPQHF. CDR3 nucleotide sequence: TGTGCCAGCAGTGCAGGGGGCTCCAATCAGCCCCAGCATTTT.

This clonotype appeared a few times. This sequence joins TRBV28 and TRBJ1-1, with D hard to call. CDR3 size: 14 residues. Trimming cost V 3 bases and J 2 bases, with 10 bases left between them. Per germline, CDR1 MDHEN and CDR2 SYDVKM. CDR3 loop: CASSLPRHNTEAFF. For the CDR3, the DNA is TGTGCCAGCAGTTTGCCACGGCATAACACTGAAGCTTTCTTT.

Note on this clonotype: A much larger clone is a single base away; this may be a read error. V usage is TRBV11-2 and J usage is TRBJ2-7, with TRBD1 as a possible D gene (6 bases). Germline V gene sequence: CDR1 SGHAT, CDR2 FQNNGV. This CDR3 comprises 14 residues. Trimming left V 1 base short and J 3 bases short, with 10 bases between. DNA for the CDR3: TGTGCCAGCAGCTTAGTTAGGGGGAGCTACGAGCAGTACTTC. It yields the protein CASSLVRGSYEQYF.

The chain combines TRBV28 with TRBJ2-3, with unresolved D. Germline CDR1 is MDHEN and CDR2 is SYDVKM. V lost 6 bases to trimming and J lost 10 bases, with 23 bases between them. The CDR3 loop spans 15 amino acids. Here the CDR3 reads CASRLAYGDEAAQYF. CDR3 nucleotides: TGTGCCAGCAGATTGGCCTATGGAGACGAGGCGGCGCAGTATTTT.